The clone carrying this T cell receptor (beta chain) was detected ten times or more. These data come from a study of regulatory T cells in long-lasting Graves disease. The authors built TCR beta libraries using iRepertoire HTBI primers and Arm-PCR of CDR3 regions. Using its own MiXCR run on the multiplex PCR reads, TCRdb lists one record per CDR3 protein. There are some 600,000 distinct CDR3 sequences in the sample; roughly 15% occur only once, and approximately 12% lies in the top ten. Regarding time point: newly diagnosed GD, antithyroid drugs for less than 3 months. PBMC RNA was the source of the TCR library. Graves' disease diagnosis relied on American Thyroid Association guidelines. Per the germline V gene, CDR1 is MDHEN and CDR2 is SYDVKM. V lost 0 bases to trimming and J lost 8 bases, with 11 bases between them. The CDR3 has 15 residues. This sample was also put to use in a study of T cells in Graves' hyperthyroidism and ophthalmopathy. That report notes: The primer set for the first-round RT-PCR of the TCR CDR3 was HTBI. A median roughly six months before onset, the model predicted ophthalmopathy.

The TCR comes from a man younger than 35 with Graves disease. The chain recombines TRBV28 with TRBJ1-6; possibly TRBD1 for D (5 bases). Sequencing used peripheral blood mononuclear cells (PBMCs), obtained at new diagnosis, from a patient treated with antithyroid drugs. The DNA for the CDR3 is TGTGCCAGCAGTTTATGGAACCAGGGTGATTCACCCCTCCACTTT. It translates to CASSLWNQGDSPLHF.